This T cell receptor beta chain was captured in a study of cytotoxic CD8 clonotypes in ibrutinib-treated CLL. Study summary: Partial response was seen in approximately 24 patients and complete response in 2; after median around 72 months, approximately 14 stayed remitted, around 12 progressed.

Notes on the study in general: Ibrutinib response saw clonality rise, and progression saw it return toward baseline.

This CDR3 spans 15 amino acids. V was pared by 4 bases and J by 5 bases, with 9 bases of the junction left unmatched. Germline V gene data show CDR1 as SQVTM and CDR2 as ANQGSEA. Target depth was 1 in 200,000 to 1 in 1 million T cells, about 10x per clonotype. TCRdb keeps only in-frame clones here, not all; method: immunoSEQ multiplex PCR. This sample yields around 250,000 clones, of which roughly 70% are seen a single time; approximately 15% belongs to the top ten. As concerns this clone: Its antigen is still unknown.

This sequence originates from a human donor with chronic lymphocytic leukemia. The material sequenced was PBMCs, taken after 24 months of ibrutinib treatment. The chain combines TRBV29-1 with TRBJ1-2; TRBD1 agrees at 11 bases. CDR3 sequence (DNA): TGCAGCGTTGCGCCTGCCGGGACAGGGGGTTATGGCTACACCTTC. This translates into CSVAPAGTGGYGYTF.